This T cell receptor beta chain was observed in a study of control samples from healthy donors and cancer patients. This clone is a singleton in its sample. The V gene's germline CDR1 is SGHKS and CDR2 YYEKEE (reference sequence). The CDR3 contains 14 residues. V was pared by 4 bases and J by 7 bases, with 15 bases between. Sequenced by immunoSEQ multiplex PCR; TCRdb stores in-frame clones only, minus some. Of 170,000 or so clones listed, 75% to 95% are singletons. The source material was blood. V gene TRBV5-5 combines with J gene TRBJ2-1, with a possible D match to TRBD1 (8 bases). The TCR was taken from a woman aged 40 to 50 in good health. CDR3 protein: CASSLGQGGNEQFF. For the CDR3, the DNA is TGTGCCAGCAGCCTAGGACAGGGAGGGAATGAGCAGTTCTTC.